Reported below is one T cell receptor beta chain. Its target is unknown. TCRdb's table, derived via immunoSEQ multiplex PCR, lists solely in-frame clones and lacks some. The sample shows 150,000 to 180,000 clones, about 90% of them seen only once. In germline, CDR1 is MNHEY, CDR2 SVGAGI. This CDR3 contains 16 residues. V lost 2 bases and J lost 2, with 16 bases in between. This sample was taken from a study of T cell responses to AZD1222 COVID-19 vaccine. Findings of the study overall: Targets within unmutated variant regions were reportedly found for nearly half of spike-specific TCRs. The donors showed a predominance of white British ancestry and of females, with possible underestimation of clonal diversity. Every sample of the repertoires postdated the peak T cell response.

The chain carries TRBV6-5 and TRBJ2-7; the D is unclear. The sequencing used peripheral blood, collected on day 0 of MenACWY control vaccination. The sequence was collected from an adult in good health. The chain's CDR3 is CASSYTRAKPPYEQYF. The CDR3 DNA reads TGTGCCAGCAGTTACACCCGGGCCAAGCCCCCCTACGAGCAGTACTTC.